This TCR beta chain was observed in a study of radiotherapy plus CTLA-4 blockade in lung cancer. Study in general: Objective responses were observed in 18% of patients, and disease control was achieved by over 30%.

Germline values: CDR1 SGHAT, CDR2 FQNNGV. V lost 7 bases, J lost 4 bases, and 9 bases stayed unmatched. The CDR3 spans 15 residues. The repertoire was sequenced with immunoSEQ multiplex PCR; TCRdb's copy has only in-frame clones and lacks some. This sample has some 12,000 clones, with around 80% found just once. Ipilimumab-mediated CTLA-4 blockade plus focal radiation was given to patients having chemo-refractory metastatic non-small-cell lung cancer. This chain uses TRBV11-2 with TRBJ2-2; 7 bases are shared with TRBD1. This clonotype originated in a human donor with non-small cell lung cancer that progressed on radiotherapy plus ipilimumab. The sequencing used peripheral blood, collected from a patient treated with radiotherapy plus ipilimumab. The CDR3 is CASTERAGGTGELFF. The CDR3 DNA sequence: TGTGCCAGCACCGAAAGGGCAGGGGGCACCGGGGAGCTGTTTTTT.